This T cell receptor beta chain comes out of a study of shared clonotypes between healthy human individuals. Assay used: immunoSEQ multiplex PCR; TCRdb lists only in-frame clones, some missing. The data hold some 2,500,000 clones, with more than 85% observed a single time. CDR3 length equals 12 residues. In germline, CDR1 is SGHTA, CDR2 FQGNSA. Trimming removed 2 bases at V and 6 bases at J, with 5 bases between. This clone appeared once. The genes are TRBV7-2 and TRBJ2-1, with D uncertain. Material for sequencing was naive CD4+ T cells from PBMCs. This sample's subset: CD45RA+ positively selected. The sequence derives from a young man in good health. Some clones in this sample may be carry-over from other donors' samples. The CDR3 region has the DNA TGTGCCAGCAGCTTATGGGTCAATGAGCAGTTCTTC. Translating it yields CASSLWVNEQFF.